This T cell receptor beta chain was sequenced for a study of early T cells in non-severe SARS-CoV-2 infection. CDR1 SGHRS and CDR2 YFSETQ come from the germline V gene. This CDR3 has 15 amino acids. V lost 2 bases and J 3 bases, leaving 11 bases between the germline ends. This clonotype came up many times. TCRdb itself ran the 5' RACE reads through MiXCR, one entry per CDR3 protein. This table holds 55,000 to 65,000 distinct CDR3 sequences, approximately 13% found once. This TCR was sampled from an adult who was a healthcare worker with PCR-confirmed SARS-CoV-2 infection or an uninfected control (not recorded which). This chain joins TRBV5-1 and TRBJ1-4; a possible D gene is TRBD1 (5 bases). The sequenced material came from whole blood. The CDR3 DNA reads TGCGCCAGCAGCTTCCAGGGATCTCCTAATGAAAAACTGTTTTTT. This gives the protein CASSFQGSPNEKLFF.